This T cell receptor beta chain was recorded in a study of OX40 agonist ivuxolimab in advanced cancers. Data came from immunoSEQ multiplex PCR; TCRdb stores just in-frame clones and leaves some out. Of approximately 7,000 clones in the sample, about four fifths were seen once. Trimming took 4 bases from V and 10 from J, leaving 19 bases between them. Germline assignment: CDR1 GTSNPN and CDR2 SVGIG (reference sequence). The CDR3 covers 13 residues. The input for sequencing was CD4+ or CD8+ T cells sorted from blood, taken in a trial of the OX40 agonist ivuxolimab. The V call is TRBV30, the J call TRBJ1-1, with a possible D match to TRBD1 (5 bases). This clonotype originated in an adult with an advanced solid tumor such as melanoma, head and neck, liver or kidney cancer. CDR3 sequence: CAWTSGGDSGAFF. CDR3 DNA: TGTGCCTGGACCTCGGGGGGGGATAGCGGAGCTTTCTTT.